Listed here are 8 T cell receptor beta chains from one sample, sequenced in a study of lymphopenia after photon versus proton radiotherapy. The data were produced by immunoSEQ multiplex PCR, yet TCRdb's version contains in-frame clones alone and is incomplete. Among 25,000 to 30,000 clones listed, about 83% were seen once. The sample consisted of peripheral blood, taken from a patient treated with proton-based radiotherapy. Receptors originate from an older woman with cholangiocarcinoma. Some clones in this sample may be carry-over from other donors' samples.

J is TRBJ2-3 and V is TRBV7-6; TRBD2 matches at 9 bases. The length of the CDR3 is 16 residues. Losses at the gene ends were 2 bases for V and 2 bases for J; bases not matched to a gene: 5. Germline V CDR1 and CDR2: SGHVS, FNYEAQ. DNA of the CDR3: TGTGCCAGCAGCTTAATCCTAGCGGGGCCCACAGATACGCAGTATTTT. Protein: CASSLILAGPTDTQYF.

J is TRBJ1-6 and V is TRBV6-1, with D perhaps TRBD1 (5 bases). Between the trimmed V and J ends, which lost 5 bases and 9 bases, there was a span of 14 bases. This CDR3 is 14 amino acids long. CDR1 and CDR2 (germline): MNHNS, SASEGT. The CDR3 reads CASSPWGGVSPLHF. CDR3 sequence (DNA): TGTGCCAGCAGTCCCTGGGGGGGGGTTTCACCCCTCCACTTT.

The V gene is TRBV7-3, the J gene TRBJ1-2; 8 bases agree with TRBD1. The CDR3 spans 15 residues. The ends lost 5 bases at V and 3 bases at J; junction bases unmatched: 8. Germline CDR1 is SGHTA and CDR2 is FQGTGA. The CDR3 nucleotides read TGTGCCAGCAGCCCCCTAGGACAGGGAGACTATGGCTACACCTTC. Translated, it gives CASSPLGQGDYGYTF.

This clone was recorded a few times. The chain has TRBV18 and TRBJ1-2, with 7 bases that match TRBD1. The CDR3 sequence is 16 residues long. Germline V gene sequence: CDR1 KGHSH, CDR2 LQKENI. V gave up 3 bases and J gave up 6 bases; unmatched junction bases: 13. The CDR3 protein is CASSPNNRGFSHGYTF. The CDR3 DNA reads TGTGCCAGCTCACCTAACAACAGGGGTTTTAGCCATGGCTACACCTTC.

The V gene is TRBV30, the J gene TRBJ1-2; the D is unclear. This CDR3 is built from 14 residues. V lost 0 bases to trimming and J lost 4 bases, with 12 bases between them. The germline gives CDR1 GTSNPN, CDR2 SVGIG (reference sequence). CDR3 nucleotide sequence: TGTGCCTGGAGTGTAACACTCGGGGTCTATGGCTACACCTTC. Translation: CAWSVTLGVYGYTF.

The gene calls are TRBV5-1 and TRBJ2-1; D uncertain. CDR1 and CDR2 from the germline V gene are SGHRS and YFSETQ. This CDR3 contains 13 residues. V gave up 0 bases and J gave up 12 bases, with 13 bases separating them. CDR3 protein: CASSLEVMGRQFF. The CDR3, as DNA: TGCGCCAGCAGCTTGGAAGTGATGGGAAGGCAGTTCTTC.

V is TRBV5-5 and J is TRBJ1-2; 10 positions match TRBD1. Germline CDR1 reads SGHKS; CDR2 reads YYEKEE (reference sequence). The junction had 6 bases not matched to a gene; V was cut back by 0 bases and J by 7 bases. This CDR3 region has 15 residues. The CDR3 DNA reads as TGTGCCAGCAGCTTGGGGACAGGGGGTTATTGTGGCTACACCTTC. Protein product: CASSLGTGGYCGYTF.

The rearrangement links TRBV7-2 to TRBJ2-4, with a tentative D call TRBD2 (6 bases). Germline-derived CDR1 and CDR2 are SGHTA and FQGNSA. V lost 0 bases, J lost 0 bases, and 9 bases lay in between. The CDR3 sequence is 16 residues long. Written as DNA, the CDR3 is TGTGCCAGCAGCTTAGCGGGGGGACTAGCCAAAAACATTCAGTACTTC. This gives the protein CASSLAGGLAKNIQYF.